The 17 T cell receptor beta chains presented below share a single source sample, sequenced in a study of blood T cell repertoires in COVID-19. Measured with immunoSEQ multiplex PCR; TCRdb has only the in-frame clones, and not every one. In the table there are about 230,000 clones, 75% to 90% of which are singletons. Sequenced sample: peripheral blood. The receptor source for this set is a man aged 35 to 55 with acute or convalescent COVID-19.

This sequence joins TRBV7-8 and TRBJ1-2; TRBD1 matches 10 bases. Per the germline V gene, CDR1 is SGHVS and CDR2 is FQNEAQ. V gave up 5 bases and J gave up 4 bases; unmatched junction bases: 7. This CDR3 is built from 15 residues. In DNA form, the CDR3 reads TGTGCCAGCAGCCCAGACAGGGGGCGAGGCTATGGCTACACCTTC. Amino acid sequence: CASSPDRGRGYGYTF.

The rearrangement links TRBV3-1 (or the pseudogene TRBV3-2) to TRBJ1-1; tentatively, D is TRBD1 (5 bases). Trimming pared 1 base from V and 2 bases from J, leaving 14 bases between. CDR3 length equals 16 residues. Germline CDR1 and CDR2: LGHDT and YNNKEL (reference sequence). The CDR3 reads CASSQAGYPSNTEAFF. In DNA form, the CDR3 reads TGTGCCAGCAGCCAAGCAGGGTATCCTTCTAACACTGAAGCTTTCTTT.

The V gene is TRBV5-1, the J gene TRBJ1-1; D remains ambiguous. Looked up from germline, CDR1 is SGHRS and CDR2 is YFSETQ. CDR3 length equals 13 residues. The V gene lost 0 bases and the J gene lost 5 bases, with 8 bases spanning the gap. The CDR3 is CASSLDPRTEAFF. As DNA, the CDR3 is TGCGCCAGCAGCTTGGACCCCAGAACTGAAGCTTTCTTT. Using reference TRBV5-1 and TRBJ1-1 for the parts outside the CDR3, the full variable domain is KAGVTQTPRYLIKTRGQQVTLSCSPISGHRSVSWYQQTPGQGLQFLFEYFSETQRNKGNFPGRFSGRQFSNSRSEMNVSTLELGDSALYLCASSLDPRTEAFFGQGTRLTVV.

The rearrangement uses TRBV5-4 and TRBJ1-5; TRBD1 matches at 9 bases. The V and J ends lost 4 bases and 1 base, in that order; junction bases with no gene match: 3. The CDR3 has 15 amino acids. The germline gives CDR1 SGHNT, CDR2 YYREEE (reference sequence). The CDR3 here is CASSIDRGSNQPQHF. In nucleotides, the CDR3 is TGTGCCAGCAGCATCGACAGGGGGAGCAATCAGCCCCAGCATTTT.

The J gene is TRBJ1-2, the V gene TRBV6-5; 8 positions match TRBD1. With 8 bases clipped from V and 4 bases from J, the junction kept 9 bases outside the gene matches. Germline V lookup: CDR1 MNHEY, CDR2 SVGAGI. The CDR3 spans 14 residues. The CDR3 sequence is CASGRQGARYGYTF. The CDR3, as DNA: TGTGCCAGCGGGCGGCAGGGGGCGCGCTATGGCTACACCTTC.

The CDR3 DNA is TGTGCCGCGGGACAGATGAACACTGAAGCTTTCTTT. Translated, it gives CAAGQMNTEAFF. The rearrangement uses TRBV10-3 and TRBJ1-1; 7 bases map to TRBD1. Germline V gives CDR1 ENHRY, CDR2 SYGVKD. The CDR3 runs 12 residues. V gave up 11 bases and J gave up 0 bases; unmatched junction bases: 3.

This clone was picked up one time. The chain employs TRBV5-1 and TRBJ2-5; TRBD2 might be the D (6 bases). Germline lookup yields CDR1 SGHRS and CDR2 YFSETQ. Trimming stripped 4 bases from V and 5 bases from J, with 15 bases between. CDR3 length: 14 residues. CDR3 sequence (DNA): TGCGCCAGCAGCCTAGGAGCGGGCGCGGAGACCCAGTACTTC. Protein: CASSLGAGAETQYF. The complete variable domain, with remaining parts taken from reference TRBV5-1 and TRBJ2-5, reads KAGVTQTPRYLIKTRGQQVTLSCSPISGHRSVSWYQQTPGQGLQFLFEYFSETQRNKGNFPGRFSGRQFSNSRSEMNVSTLELGDSALYLCASSLGAGAETQYFGPGTRLLVL.

V and J are TRBV7-2 and TRBJ2-1; TRBD2 aligns across 7 bases. The CDR3 extends over 16 amino acids. V gave up 6 bases and J gave up 6 bases; unmatched junction bases: 14. Germline CDR1 reads SGHTA; CDR2 reads FQGNSA. Here the CDR3 reads CASRPGPGSGPNEQFF. For the CDR3, the DNA is TGTGCCAGCAGACCTGGACCGGGTAGCGGGCCCAATGAGCAGTTCTTC.

J is TRBJ2-1 and V is TRBV7-9; 9 bases fit TRBD2. Germline V lookup: CDR1 SEHNR, CDR2 FQNEAQ (reference sequence). Germline trimming cut 5 bases from V and 10 bases from J; bases unmatched to any gene: 9. This CDR3 contains 14 residues. CDR3: CASSGPSGTSEQFF. CDR3 DNA: TGTGCCAGCAGCGGTCCTAGCGGGACATCAGAGCAGTTCTTC.

CDR3 nucleotides: TGTGCCAGCAGCATAGGACTAGCGGGAGTTCCAGGGAGCACAGATACGCAGTATTTT. Amino acid sequence: CASSIGLAGVPGSTDTQYF. The chain carries TRBV5-6 and TRBJ2-3; 13 bases are shared with TRBD2. Per germline, CDR1 SGHDT and CDR2 YYEEEE. The CDR3 has 19 amino acids. V gave up 4 bases and J gave up 0 bases; unmatched junction bases: 11. Combining the CDR3 with reference TRBV5-6 and TRBJ2-3 gives the whole variable domain DAGVTQSPTHLIKTRGQQVTLRCSPKSGHDTVSWYQQALGQGPQFIFQYYEEEERQRGNFPDRFSGHQFPNYSSELNVNALLLGDSALYLCASSIGLAGVPGSTDTQYFGPGTRLTVL.

The rearrangement uses TRBV6-2 or TRBV6-3 and TRBJ1-1; 8 bases are shared with TRBD1. V was clipped by 4 bases and J by 3 bases; unmatched bases: 4. From germline, CDR1 is MNHEY and CDR2 SVGEGT. The CDR3 consists of 14 residues. CDR3 region: CASSLTGDYTEAFF. Here the CDR3 DNA reads TGTGCCAGCAGTTTGACAGGGGACTACACTGAAGCTTTCTTT.

The chain carries TRBV6-2 or TRBV6-3 and TRBJ2-3; a weak D match, TRBD1 (6 bases). CDR1 is MNHEY and CDR2 is SVGEGT in the germline V gene. Trimming pared 3 bases from V and 1 base from J, leaving 20 bases between. CDR3 length: 18 amino acids. The CDR3 DNA is TGTGCCAGCAGTTATCAAATGGGGGCAGGGAGAGGCACAGATACGCAGTATTTT. It is translated as CASSYQMGAGRGTDTQYF.

This chain joins TRBV6-5 and TRBJ1-5; 7 bases agree with TRBD1. Trimming removed 7 bases from V and 2 bases from J; junction bases left unmatched: 5. The CDR3 runs to 14 residues. CDR1 and CDR2 from the germline V gene are MNHEY and SVGAGI. CDR3 protein: CASNLGTGNQPQHF. In DNA form, the CDR3 reads TGTGCCAGCAACCTCGGGACAGGCAATCAGCCCCAGCATTTT.

V gene TRBV7-2 combines with J gene TRBJ1-2, with D tentatively TRBD1 (5 bases). There are 13 residues in the CDR3. Per the germline V gene, CDR1 is SGHTA and CDR2 is FQGNSA. The germline V and J ends were trimmed by 6 bases and 1 base, with 9 bases remaining between them. CDR3 in DNA: TGTGCCAGCAGTGTGCAGGGTAACTATGGCTACACCTTC. This sequence encodes CASSVQGNYGYTF.

V usage is TRBV5-4 and J usage is TRBJ1-4; D perhaps matches TRBD1 (5 bases). The CDR3 spans 13 residues. Trimming took off 4 bases at V and 5 bases at J, with 9 bases between the two ends. Germline CDR1 and CDR2: SGHNT and YYREEE (reference sequence). This CDR3 is CASSEWTNEKLFF. The DNA of the CDR3 is TGTGCCAGCAGCGAATGGACAAATGAAAAACTGTTTTTT.

V gene TRBV13 combines with J gene TRBJ2-7, with no clear D. Trimming cost V 2 bases and J 4 bases, with 12 bases left between them. This CDR3 region has 14 residues. Germline CDR1 PRHDT, CDR2 FYEKMQ (reference sequence). CDR3 bases: TGTGCCAGCAGCTTAAGTCCGAGAGCGTACGAGCAGTACTTC. Translating it yields CASSLSPRAYEQYF.

The chain combines TRBV30 with TRBJ2-1; no definite D call. This CDR3 contains 15 residues. V dropped 0 bases and J dropped 9 bases, with 18 bases sitting between them. CDR1 is GTSNPN, CDR2 SVGIG, per germline (reference sequence). CDR3 region: CAWSVYVRKAGEQFF. DNA for the CDR3: TGTGCCTGGAGTGTATATGTCAGGAAAGCTGGTGAGCAGTTCTTC.